A single sample is the source of the 20 T cell receptor beta chains below, sequenced in a study of T cell repertoires in cytomegalovirus infection. These receptors' antigens are unknown. TCRdb independently ran MiXCR on the reads; one entry per CDR3 protein. The sample lists over 250,000 distinct CDR3 sequences, less than 25% occurring once. Sequenced here: cultured PBMCs, sampled from culture after CMV antigen stimulation. These receptors were taken from a human donor in good health (CMV status not recorded). Some clones in this sample may be carry-over from other donors' samples.

V is TRBV27 and J is TRBJ2-7; TRBD2 matches at 10 bases. V shed 2 bases, J shed 4 bases, and the junction held 5 bases outside the gene matches. The germline gives CDR1 MNHEY, CDR2 SMNVEV (reference sequence). The CDR3 sequence is 15 residues long. The CDR3 DNA sequence: TGTGCCAGCAGTTTACTCCTAGCGGGAGTTTACGAGCAGTACTTC. Protein: CASSLLLAGVYEQYF.

The V call is TRBV12-3 or TRBV12-4, the J call TRBJ2-1; TRBD2 aligns across 7 bases. The CDR3 contains 14 residues. J lost 8 bases, V lost 8 bases, and 12 bases had no gene match. CDR3 DNA: TGTGCCAGCTTAAAGGGACTAAATCACCATGAGCAGTTCTTC. Protein sequence: CASLKGLNHHEQFF.

This clonotype has only a few counts. The chain links TRBV10-3 to TRBJ2-3; 14 bases are a match to TRBD2. From germline, CDR1 is ENHRY and CDR2 SYGVKD. V lost 6 bases and J lost 8; bases outside the gene matches: 7. This CDR3 has 15 residues. The chain's CDR3 is CAISGTSGRVGTQYF. The CDR3 region has the DNA TGTGCCATCAGCGGGACTAGCGGGAGAGTTGGTACGCAGTATTTT.

Concerning this clonotype: The junction and the germline gene differ at one end; a read error may be behind it. V usage is TRBV7-2 and J usage is TRBJ2-1; 10 bases line up with TRBD1. From germline, CDR1 is SGHTA and CDR2 FQGNSA. This CDR3 has 15 residues. The CDR3 spells CACSPQTGGIHEQFF. The CDR3 nucleotides read TGTGCCTGCAGCCCCCAGACAGGGGGCATTCATGAGCAGTTCTTC.

The sample holds many counts of this clonotype. The chain employs TRBV11-2 and TRBJ1-4; D is perhaps TRBD1 (6 bases). Looked up from germline, CDR1 is SGHAT and CDR2 is FQNNGV. Trimming stripped 3 bases from V and 1 base from J, with 15 bases between. This CDR3 contains 17 residues. CDR3 protein: CASSLGTGFRTNEKLFF. The CDR3 DNA sequence: TGTGCCAGCAGCTTGGGTACAGGGTTCAGAACTAATGAAAAACTGTTTTTT.

The V and J genes are TRBV6-2 or TRBV6-3 and TRBJ2-3, with D hard to call. Per the germline V gene, CDR1 is MNHEY and CDR2 is SVGEGT. V was pared by 10 bases and J by 5 bases, with 13 bases between. This CDR3 is built from 12 residues. The DNA for the CDR3 is TGTGCCACCACTGCGAGGCGAGATACGCAGTATTTT. Translated: CATTARRDTQYF.

The chain uses TRBV5-1 and TRBJ1-4; maybe TRBD1 (5 bases). Germline CDR1 reads SGHRS; CDR2 reads YFSETQ. Trimming pared 4 bases from V and 4 bases from J, leaving 14 bases between. The CDR3 runs 15 residues. The CDR3 here is CASSPADGGNEKLFF. CDR3 bases: TGCGCCAGCAGCCCGGCGGACGGGGGTAATGAAAAACTGTTTTTT.

This clonotype was seen at least ten times. The chain has TRBV7-8 and TRBJ2-3; D is undetermined. The CDR3 totals 16 residues. Germline CDR1 is SGHVS and CDR2 is FQNEAQ. V lost 2 bases and J 0 bases, leaving 12 bases between the germline ends. The CDR3 region has the DNA TGTGCCAGCAGCTTATATCCACCCCTCAGCACAGATACGCAGTATTTT. Protein sequence: CASSLYPPLSTDTQYF.

The chain carries TRBV6-2 or TRBV6-3 and TRBJ1-4; D is unresolved. Germline assignment: CDR1 MNHEY and CDR2 SVGEGT. V dropped 6 bases and J dropped 6 bases, with 5 bases sitting between them. CDR3 size: 11 residues. This CDR3 reads CASSAHEKLFF. The CDR3 DNA reads as TGTGCCAGCAGCGCTCATGAAAAACTGTTTTTT.

This clonotype was seen a few times. The V gene is TRBV15, the J gene TRBJ2-1, with 10 bases fitting TRBD1. The CDR3 is made up of 17 amino acids. CDR1 and CDR2 (germline): LNHNV, YYDKDF (reference sequence). V shed 1 base and J 2 bases; nucleotides not matched to a gene: 5. The CDR3 spells CATSRVRGTGAYNEQFF. The CDR3 DNA is TGTGCCACCAGCAGAGTTAGAGGGACAGGGGCCTACAATGAGCAGTTCTTC. The full variable domain, with the rest looked up from reference TRBV15 and TRBJ2-1, is DAMVIQNPRYQVTQFGKPVTLSCSQTLNHNVMYWYQQKSSQAPKLLFHYYDKDFNNEADTPDNFQSRRPNTSFCFLDIRSPGLGDTAMYLCATSRVRGTGAYNEQFFGPGTRLTVL.

This clonotype has more than one count but fewer than ten. The chain has TRBV6-2 or TRBV6-3 and TRBJ2-7, with D hard to call. CDR1 and CDR2 (germline): MNHEY, SVGEGT. The CDR3 is 11 residues long. The V and J ends lost 6 bases and 3 bases respectively, with 6 bases between them. The CDR3 reads CASRDFYEQYV. The CDR3 nucleotides are TGTGCCAGCAGAGACTTCTACGAGCAGTACGTC.

This clonotype was picked up a small number of times. The V and J genes are TRBV6-6 and TRBJ2-3; 14 bases map to TRBD2. Germline-derived CDR1 and CDR2 are MNHNY and SVGAGI (reference sequence). The CDR3 is 19 amino acids. After removal of 1 base from V and 0 bases from J, the junction contained 6 bases not matched to a gene. DNA for the CDR3: TGTGCCAGCAGTTACTTCCGGACTAGCGGGAGGACTAGCACAGATACGCAGTATTTT. It is translated as CASSYFRTSGRTSTDTQYF.

This clonotype was observed a handful of times. The V gene is TRBV4-1, the J gene TRBJ2-3; maybe TRBD1 (6 bases). The CDR3 consists of 18 residues. CDR1 is MGHRA and CDR2 is YSYEKL in the germline V gene. V lost 0 bases and J 2 bases, leaving 18 bases between the germline ends. DNA for the CDR3: TGCGCCAGCAGCCAAGATCTTGCCAGGGGCTTACTCACAGATACGCAGTATTTT. The encoded protein is CASSQDLARGLLTDTQYF.

The rearrangement uses TRBV12-3 or TRBV12-4 and TRBJ2-3; 13 bases match TRBD2. The CDR3 length is 13 residues. The CDR3 region is CALAGGPTDTQYF. CDR3 in DNA: TGTGCACTAGCGGGAGGGCCCACAGATACGCAGTATTTT.

This clonotype was found a few times. The genes are TRBV7-2 and TRBJ1-2; D possibly corresponds to TRBD1 (6 bases). Germline lookup yields CDR1 SGHTA and CDR2 FQGNSA. The CDR3 runs 13 residues. Trimming took 5 bases from V and 7 from J, leaving 14 bases between them. For the CDR3, the DNA is TGTGCCAGCAGCGAGGAGACGGGGGCTGGCTACACCTTC. This sequence encodes CASSEETGAGYTF.

This clonotype was detected only a few times. The chain combines TRBV12-3 or TRBV12-4 with TRBJ1-1; possibly TRBD1 for D (5 bases). V dropped 2 bases and J dropped 4 bases, with 14 bases sitting between them. The CDR3 has 15 residues. CDR3 sequence (DNA): TGTGCCAGCAGTTTAAACCCCACGCAGGGCACTGAAGCTTTCTTT. It specifies CASSLNPTQGTEAFF.

The rearrangement links TRBV29-1 to TRBJ2-4, with D possibly being TRBD1 or TRBD2 (5 bases each). Germline V gives CDR1 SQVTM, CDR2 ANQGSEA. The V end lost 8 bases, the J end lost 5 bases, and 16 bases lay between the germline ends. The CDR3 covers 13 residues. The CDR3 sequence: CSTTRDPQNIQYF. In nucleotides, the CDR3 is TGCAGCACGACCAGGGACCCTCAAAACATTCAGTACTTC.

The chain carries TRBV7-2 and TRBJ1-5; 9 nucleotides line up with TRBD1. J gave up 3 bases and V 5 bases, and 2 bases lay outside the gene matches. This CDR3 spans 14 amino acids. Germline values: CDR1 SGHTA, CDR2 FQGNSA. This CDR3 reads CASSGTGINQPQHF. Here the CDR3 DNA reads TGTGCCAGCAGCGGGACAGGGATCAATCAGCCCCAGCATTTT.

The CDR3 sequence is CASSADLDGGEKLFF. The CDR3 DNA reads as TGTGCCAGCAGTGCTGACCTTGATGGAGGCGAAAAACTGTTTTTT. This chain connects TRBV6-1 to TRBJ1-4; D gene uncertain. The V gene's germline CDR1 is MNHNS and CDR2 SASEGT. This CDR3 has 15 residues. The germline V and J ends were trimmed by 4 bases and 8 bases, with 17 bases remaining between them.

The chain combines TRBV12-3 or TRBV12-4 with TRBJ2-5; 9 bases align to TRBD1. The junction had 19 bases not matched to a gene; V was cut back by 4 bases and J by 1 base. The CDR3 covers 20 residues. The CDR3 bases are TGTGCCAGCAGTTCCGGGACAGGGCCTCTCGGCGGGAGAAGCCAAGAGACCCAGTACTTC. Protein: CASSSGTGPLGGRSQETQYF.